This is a list of T cell receptor beta chains from one sample in a study of shared clonotypes between healthy human individuals. Profiling relied on immunoSEQ multiplex PCR, and the TCRdb table lists in-frame clones only, not all of them. The sample records a few million clones, around 95% being singletons. Specimen: naive CD8+ T cells from PBMCs. These receptors all come from a man aged 18 to 30 in good health. Some clones in this sample may be carry-over from other donors' samples. The CDR3 runs from the conserved cysteine through the conserved F or W. D genes are given only for firm matches. Some rows mark clone size as missing; the rest say once, few, many or name a class of expanded clone.

TGTGCCAGCAGCCCAGCGGAGCGGGATCCCAAAAACATTCAGTACTTC | CASSPAERDPKNIQYF | TRBJ2-4 | TRBV4-2 | once | TRBD2
TGTGCCAGCAGCTTAACATCGGGGCGGCTGGGGGAGCTGTTTTTT | CASSLTSGRLGELFF | TRBJ2-2 | TRBV7-9 | NA | NA
TGCGCCAGCAGCCCCCTGGGACAGTCACTCTACAATGAGCAGTTCTTC | CASSPLGQSLYNEQFF | TRBJ2-1 | TRBV4-1 | NA | TRBD1
TGTGCCAGCAGTTTTGGCAAGACCTACGAGCAGTACTTC | CASSFGKTYEQYF | TRBJ2-7 | TRBV27 | few | NA
TGTGCCAGCTCCTACAGCCCGTCCTACGAGCAGTACTTC | CASSYSPSYEQYF | TRBJ2-7 | TRBV27 | NA | NA
TGTGCCAGCAAGTATGCCCTAATGAACACTGAAGCTTTCTTT | CASKYALMNTEAFF | TRBJ1-1 | TRBV6-1 | NA | NA
TGCAGCGTTGAAGGGGGGGACTATGGCTACACCTTC | CSVEGGDYGYTF | TRBJ1-2 | TRBV29-1 | NA | NA
TGTGCCAGGGCAAGGGACAGACCTAAGAGCTCCTACAATGAGCAGTTCTTC | CARARDRPKSSYNEQFF | TRBJ2-1 | TRBV2 | NA | TRBD1
TGTGCCAGCAGCCCCGACAGGGCCGATGAAGCTTTCTTT | CASSPDRADEAFF | TRBJ1-1 | TRBV9 | NA | TRBD1
TGCGCCAGCAGCCAAGATCGCGCTAGCGGCTTAAGCACAGATACGCAGTATTTT | CASSQDRASGLSTDTQYF | TRBJ2-3 | TRBV4-3 | NA | TRBD2
TGTGCCAGCAGCCAAGAAGGGGGCCCCTACGAGCAGTACTTC | CASSQEGGPYEQYF | TRBJ2-7 | TRBV4-2 | NA | TRBD1
TGTGCCAGCAGCTTGGGCAACACCGGGGAGCTGTTTTTT | CASSLGNTGELFF | TRBJ2-2 | TRBV5-6 | few | NA
TGTGCCAGCAGCCAAGATACGCTAGCGCAAGAGACCCAGTACTTC | CASSQDTLAQETQYF | TRBJ2-5 | TRBV4-2 | NA | NA
TGTGCCAGCAGCGTACTGGAGGGAGATACGCAGTATTTT | CASSVLEGDTQYF | TRBJ2-3 | TRBV9 | once | NA
TGTGCCAGCAGCCCCGAGTCTAGCAGTGAGCAGTTCTTC | CASSPESSSEQFF | TRBJ2-1 | TRBV5-6 | once | NA
TGTGCCAGCAGGAACTTAGACAGGGGCACCGGGGAGCTGTTTTTT | CASRNLDRGTGELFF | TRBJ2-2 | TRBV5-4 | NA | TRBD1
TGTGCCAGCAGTCCCCGGTCGAGGTCAACTAATGAAAAACTGTTTTTT | CASSPRSRSTNEKLFF | TRBJ1-4 | TRBV28 | NA | NA